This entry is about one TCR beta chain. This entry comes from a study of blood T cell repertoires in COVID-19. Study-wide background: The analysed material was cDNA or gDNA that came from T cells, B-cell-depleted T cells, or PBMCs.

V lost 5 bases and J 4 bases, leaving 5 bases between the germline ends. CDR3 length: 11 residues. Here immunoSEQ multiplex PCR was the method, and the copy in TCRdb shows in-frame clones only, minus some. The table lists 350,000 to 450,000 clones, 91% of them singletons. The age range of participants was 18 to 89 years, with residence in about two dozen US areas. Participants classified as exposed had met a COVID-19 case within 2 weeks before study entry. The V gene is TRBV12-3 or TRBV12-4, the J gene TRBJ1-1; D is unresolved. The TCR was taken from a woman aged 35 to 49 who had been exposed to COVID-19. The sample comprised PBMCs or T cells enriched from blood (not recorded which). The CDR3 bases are TGTGCCAGCAGTACGGGCACTGAAGCTTTCTTT. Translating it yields CASSTGTEAFF.